Given below is one T cell receptor (beta chain) in context. The CDR3 length is 13 residues. V was shortened by 5 bases and J by 3 bases, with 8 bases between the two germline ends. Germline loops: CDR1 LNHNV, CDR2 YYDKDF (reference sequence). This specimen comes from a study of blood T cell repertoires in COVID-19. The overall study: There were acute and convalescent COVID-19 samples, and they came from the United States, Italy and Spain. T cells, B-cell-depleted T cells, or PBMCs supplied cDNA or gDNA.

Authors' analysis steps: For nucleated cells, counts were estimated from reference gene primer amplification. Produced via immunoSEQ multiplex PCR; TCRdb's table is partial and in-frame only. The D gene and trimming were derived from the DNA, and the V and J assignments and clone size from that table. The sample has about 170,000 clones, roughly nine tenths seen once; the top ten hold roughly 3.3%. Sequencing was performed on peripheral blood. The chain carries TRBV15 and TRBJ1-5; no firm D call. This sequence originates from a man aged 65 to 79 with acute or convalescent COVID-19. CDR3: CATSLSPNQPQHF. The CDR3 DNA reads as TGTGCCACCAGCTTGTCTCCCAATCAGCCCCAGCATTTT.